This TCR beta chain was identified in a study of monozygotic twins with inflammatory bowel disease. CDR1 is LGHDT, CDR2 YNNKEL, per germline (reference sequence). The length of the CDR3 is 14 residues. Total RNA input per TCR library was around 3,600 ng. Investigators made cDNA in eight separate reactions per sample. TCRdb reprocessed the 5' RACE reads and stores each CDR3 protein as one record, lacking DNA. With 190,000 or so distinct CDR3 sequences in the sample, the ten largest clones hold around 1.5%. A word on this clonotype: Its matching antigen is unknown.

Study-level findings and limits: Healthy twins showed more clonotype sharing with others than IBD patients, especially patients with disease activity. By inverse Simpson index, TCRbeta diversity was lower in IBD patients than in healthy co-twins.

V gene TRBV3-1 combines with J gene TRBJ2-2. The sample consisted of blood. The receptor was isolated from a human donor with ulcerative colitis or Crohn's disease, or a healthy co-twin of an affected twin (not recorded which). The CDR3 reads CASSQVYPSGELFF.